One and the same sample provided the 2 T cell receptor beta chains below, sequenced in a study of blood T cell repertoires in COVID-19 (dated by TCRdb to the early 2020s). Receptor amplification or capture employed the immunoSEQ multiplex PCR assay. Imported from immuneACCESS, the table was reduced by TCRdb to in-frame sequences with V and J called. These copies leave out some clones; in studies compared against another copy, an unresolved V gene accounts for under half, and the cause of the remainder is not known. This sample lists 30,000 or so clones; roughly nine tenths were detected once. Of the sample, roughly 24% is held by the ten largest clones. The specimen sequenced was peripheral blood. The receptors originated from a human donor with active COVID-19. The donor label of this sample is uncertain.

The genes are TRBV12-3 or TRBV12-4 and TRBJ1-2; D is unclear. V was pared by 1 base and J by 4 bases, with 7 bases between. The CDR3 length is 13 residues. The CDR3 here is CASSLGLSYGYTF. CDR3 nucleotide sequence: TGTGCCAGCAGTTTAGGACTGTCCTATGGCTACACCTTC.

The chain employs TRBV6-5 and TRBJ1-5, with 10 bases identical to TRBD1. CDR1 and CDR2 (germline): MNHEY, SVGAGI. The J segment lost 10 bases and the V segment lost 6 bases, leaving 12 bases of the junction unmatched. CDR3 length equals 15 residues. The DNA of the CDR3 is TGTGCCAGCAGCCAGGCCCCGGACAGGGGGATACCCCAGCATTTT. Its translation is CASSQAPDRGIPQHF.